This TCR beta chain stems from a study of blood T cell repertoires in COVID-19 (dated by TCRdb to 2020 to 2022). Looking at the study overall: The collaborator samples originated in the United States, Italy and Spain and spanned the acute and convalescent phases of COVID-19. The sample metadata nearly always contained a de-identified subject ID, COVID-19 status, age in years and sex. Samples were obtained from the ongoing ImmuneRACE study (first 160 participants) and from 1,200 or so subjects provided by 6 global collaborators. The dataset comprised deeply sampled blood TCRbeta repertoires from subjects exposed to, actively infected with, or recovered from COVID-19. The prospective study material was composed of cDNA or gDNA derived from T cells, B-cell-depleted T cells, or PBMCs. Where available, HLA class I and class II types were obtained from metadata supplied by the sample provider rather than from assay-based typing. The repertoires were released in a freely available public database meant as a resource for research on the immune response to SARS-CoV-2. What the authors observed across the whole study: How much clinical and demographic metadata was included differed by source and by participant, and the metadata was provided uncurated.

The CDR3 spans 14 residues, from the cysteine through the phenylalanine. Of the read, only the CDR3 DNA is kept; its 42 bases are in frame from base 1. The junction shows trimming of 6 bases on V and 11 bases on J, and the gene matches do not reach 14 bases of it. Per the germline V gene, SGHDT is the CDR1 and YYEEEE is the CDR2. In the prospective study, participants were 18 to 89 years old, resided in 24 geographic areas of the United States, and were enrolled through a virtual design. Cohort assignment in the prospective study relied on participant-reported clinical history from a screening survey and a study questionnaire. For ImmuneRACE Cohort 3, a participant was defined as recovered based on two consecutive negative NP/OP PCR tests, clearance by a healthcare professional, or resolution of symptoms. In the prospective study, whole blood, serum and a nasopharyngeal or oropharyngeal swab were collected from each participant by mobile phlebotomists. Participants in the prospective study had the option to provide additional blood draws and questionnaires over a 2-month period. Blood samples from the prospective study were shipped frozen or at room temperature prior to DNA extraction.

TCRbeta CDR3 regions were amplified from genomic DNA using the immunoSEQ Assay, a bias-controlled multiplex PCR. Per the original workflow: Nucleated cell counts per sample were estimated from amplification of reference gene primers within the assay. To quantify the absolute abundance of each unique TCRbeta CDR3 rearrangement, sequence reads were collapsed and filtered. For each sample, productive Simpson clonality was calculated as the square root of Simpson's diversity index over productive rearrangements. The source is immuneACCESS, and TCRdb retained only in-frame sequences with V and J called. Part of the clones is not carried over; for the studies checked, unresolved V genes explain less than half of this, and the remainder is unexplained. Clone size and the V and J calls come from that table; the DNA yielded D and trimming. For this sample the table gives over 250,000 clones, of which approximately 85% were detected only once. Approximately 1% of the sample lies in the top ten.

In the case of this clone: The antigen this receptor binds is unknown. Base qualities were left out, and no much larger clone turns up one base away.

The sequence derives from a woman between 25 and 40 years old who had recovered from COVID-19. The receptor chain draws on TRBV5-6 and TRBJ1-1, with TRBD1 matching 9 junction bases. The sequenced sample consisted of PBMCs or T cells enriched from blood (not recorded which). The sequenced DNA is TGTGCCAGCACGGCCGGGACAGGGCTCCGTCAGGCTTTCTTT. This translates into CASTAGTGLRQAFF.